The clone carrying this T cell receptor (beta chain) appeared a few times. With a much larger clone just one base away, this may be a read error. The CDR3 is made up of 14 amino acids. Trimming removed 5 bases at V and 0 bases at J, with 5 bases between. Looked up from germline, CDR1 is SGHVS and CDR2 is FQNEAQ. The data belong to a study of T cells after yellow fever vaccination. Study as a whole: SMART-Seq v4 Ultra Low Input handled preparation of low-cell-number fractions.

Study results and caveats: The secondary response showed a weaker magnitude and a faster peak, day 5 versus 15. Sorted memory subsets on day 0 lacked detectable levels of almost all vaccine-responding clonotypes.

Universal primer sites and UMIs were introduced during 5'RACE template-switching synthesis of TCR cDNA. TCRdb used MiXCR to reprocess the 5' RACE reads, holding one entry per CDR3 protein. Here the sample spans approximately 32,000 distinct CDR3 sequences, 10% to 13% being singletons. The chain carries TRBV7-8 and TRBJ2-6; unclear D gene. The source of this sequence is a man aged 18 to 30 who received the YFV17D yellow fever vaccine. The source material was PBMCs, either bulk or a sorted T-cell subset (CD4+, CD8+, memory, or dextramer-sorted; not recorded which), sampled less than 18 days after the first yellow fever vaccination. The CDR3 region is CASSPNSGANVLTF. The CDR3 nucleotides read TGTGCCAGCAGCCCCAACTCTGGGGCCAACGTCCTGACTTTC.